The clone carrying this T cell receptor beta chain occurred many times. The antigen remains undetermined. V was pared by 0 bases and J by 8 bases, with 8 bases between. The CDR3 covers 12 residues. Per germline, CDR1 SGHDT and CDR2 YYEEEE. The sample belongs to a study of post-analysis software for immune sequencing data. Findings of the study overall: With TRBV5-6, TRBV5-1 and TRBV20-1 included, 4 to 6 TRBV segments were more frequent in patients than in controls.

Each TCR beta cDNA library carried unique molecular identifiers. TCRdb analysed the PCR reads with MiXCR anew, one entry per CDR3 protein. The sample lists around 150,000 distinct CDR3 sequences, around 36% seen once, with approximately 30% in the top ten. The chain combines TRBV5-6 with TRBJ1-2; D is possibly TRBD1 (5 bases). The sequence was obtained from a girl aged 5 to 17 with multiple sclerosis. The specimen comprised blood, sampled after autologous hematopoietic stem cell transplantation. The CDR3 loop reads CASSLGKGGYTF. For the CDR3, the DNA is TGTGCCAGCAGCTTGGGAAAGGGGGGCTACACCTTC.